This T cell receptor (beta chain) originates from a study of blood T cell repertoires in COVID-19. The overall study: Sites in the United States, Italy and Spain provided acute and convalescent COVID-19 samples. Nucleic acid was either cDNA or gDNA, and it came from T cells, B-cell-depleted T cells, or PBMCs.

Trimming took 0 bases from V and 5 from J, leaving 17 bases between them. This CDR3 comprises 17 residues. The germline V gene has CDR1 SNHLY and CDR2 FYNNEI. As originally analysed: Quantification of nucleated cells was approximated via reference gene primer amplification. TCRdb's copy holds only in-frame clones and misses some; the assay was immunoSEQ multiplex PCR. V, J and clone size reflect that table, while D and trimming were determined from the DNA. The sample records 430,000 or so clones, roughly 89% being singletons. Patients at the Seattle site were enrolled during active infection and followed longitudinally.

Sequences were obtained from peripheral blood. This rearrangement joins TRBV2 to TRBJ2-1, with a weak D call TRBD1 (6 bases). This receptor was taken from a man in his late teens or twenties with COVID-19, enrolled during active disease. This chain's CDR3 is CASSEAGATRGNNEQFF. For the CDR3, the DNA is TGTGCCAGCAGTGAAGCGGGGGCGACCCGAGGAAACAATGAGCAGTTCTTC.